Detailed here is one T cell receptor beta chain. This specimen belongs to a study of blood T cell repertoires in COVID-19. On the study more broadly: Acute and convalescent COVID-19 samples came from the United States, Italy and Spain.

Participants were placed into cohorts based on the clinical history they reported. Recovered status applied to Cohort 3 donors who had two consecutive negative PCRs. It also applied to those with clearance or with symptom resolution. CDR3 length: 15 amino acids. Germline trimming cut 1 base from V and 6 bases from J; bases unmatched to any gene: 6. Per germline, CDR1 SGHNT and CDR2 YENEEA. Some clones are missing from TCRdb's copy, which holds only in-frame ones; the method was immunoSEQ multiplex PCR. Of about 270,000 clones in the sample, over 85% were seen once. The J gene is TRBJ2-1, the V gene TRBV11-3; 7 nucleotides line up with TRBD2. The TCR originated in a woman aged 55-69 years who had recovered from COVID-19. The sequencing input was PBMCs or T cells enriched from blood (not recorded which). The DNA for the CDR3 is TGTGCCAGCAGCTTAGGCGGGAGTTTTGGCAATGAGCAGTTCTTC. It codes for CASSLGGSFGNEQFF.